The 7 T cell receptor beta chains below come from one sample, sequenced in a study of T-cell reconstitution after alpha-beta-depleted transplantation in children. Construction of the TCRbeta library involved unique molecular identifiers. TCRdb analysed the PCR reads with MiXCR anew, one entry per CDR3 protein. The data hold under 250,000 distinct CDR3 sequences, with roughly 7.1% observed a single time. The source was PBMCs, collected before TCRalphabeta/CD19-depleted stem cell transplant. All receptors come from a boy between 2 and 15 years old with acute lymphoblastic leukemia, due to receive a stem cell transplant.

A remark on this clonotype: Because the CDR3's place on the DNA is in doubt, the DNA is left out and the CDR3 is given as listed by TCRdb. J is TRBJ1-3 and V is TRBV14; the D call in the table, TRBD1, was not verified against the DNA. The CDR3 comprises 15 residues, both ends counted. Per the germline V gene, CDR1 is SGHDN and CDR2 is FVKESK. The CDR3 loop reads CASSQVSGPGNTIYF.

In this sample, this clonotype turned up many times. The CDR3 nucleotides are TGTGCCAGCAGTTTCAAGCAACACACAGATACGCAGTATTTT. Encoded protein: CASSFKQHTDTQYF. This rearrangement joins TRBV27 to TRBJ2-3; D unclear. V was cut by 3 bases and J by 2 bases, with 9 bases left in between. CDR1 MNHEY and CDR2 SMNVEV come from the germline V gene (reference sequence). The CDR3 totals 14 residues.

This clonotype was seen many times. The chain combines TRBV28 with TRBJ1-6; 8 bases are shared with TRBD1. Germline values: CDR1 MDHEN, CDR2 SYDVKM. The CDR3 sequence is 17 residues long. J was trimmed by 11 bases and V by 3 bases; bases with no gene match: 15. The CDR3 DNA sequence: TGTGCCAGCAGTTTTCGGGACAGGCCTTCGCGAATGCCACCCCTCCACTTT. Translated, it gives CASSFRDRPSRMPPLHF.

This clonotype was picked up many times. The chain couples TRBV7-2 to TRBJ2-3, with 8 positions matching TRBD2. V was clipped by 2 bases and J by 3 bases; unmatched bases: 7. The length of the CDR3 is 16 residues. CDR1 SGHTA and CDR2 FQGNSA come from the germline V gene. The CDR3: CASSLRLAGLTDTQYF. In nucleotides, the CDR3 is TGTGCCAGCAGCTTAAGGCTAGCGGGCTTAACAGATACGCAGTATTTT.

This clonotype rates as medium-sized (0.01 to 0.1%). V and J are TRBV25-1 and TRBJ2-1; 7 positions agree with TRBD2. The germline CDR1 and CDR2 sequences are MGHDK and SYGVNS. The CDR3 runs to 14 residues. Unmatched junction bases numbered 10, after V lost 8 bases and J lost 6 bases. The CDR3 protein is CASGVVAGGNEQFF. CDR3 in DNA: TGTGCCAGCGGAGTGGTAGCGGGTGGCAATGAGCAGTTCTTC.

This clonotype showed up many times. CDR3 DNA sequence: TGTGCCAGCAGCTTAGCGGTAGCCCAGGAGCAGTTCTTC. This gives the protein CASSLAVAQEQFF. This rearrangement joins TRBV7-9 to TRBJ2-1; no firm D call. The CDR3 sequence is 13 residues long. Germline lookup yields CDR1 SEHNR and CDR2 FQNEAQ (reference sequence). Trimming cost V 0 bases and J 10 bases, with 10 bases left between them.

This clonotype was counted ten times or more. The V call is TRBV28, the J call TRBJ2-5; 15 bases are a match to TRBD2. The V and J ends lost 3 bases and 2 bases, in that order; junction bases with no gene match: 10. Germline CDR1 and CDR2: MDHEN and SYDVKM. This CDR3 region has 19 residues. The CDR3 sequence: CASSFPGLAGGLGQETQYF. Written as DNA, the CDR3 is TGTGCCAGCAGTTTCCCCGGACTAGCGGGGGGGCTGGGTCAAGAGACCCAGTACTTC.